What follows are 23 T cell receptor beta chains derived from one specimen sequenced in a study of shared clonotypes between healthy human individuals. Sequencing was performed with immunoSEQ multiplex PCR; in TCRdb, only in-frame clones are kept and a portion is missing. The table shows some 1,600,000 clones, with 95% to 99% occurring only once. Specimen: naive CD4+ T cells sorted from blood. Subset specified: CD45RA+ positively selected. The receptors were sampled from a man aged 25 to 40 in good health.

The chain joins TRBV6-1 to TRBJ1-5, with a weak D call TRBD1 (5 bases). Trimming shortened V by 3 bases and J by 8 bases, and 11 bases separated the two germline ends. The CDR3 is 13 residues long. The germline V gene has CDR1 MNHNS and CDR2 SASEGT. CDR3 region: CASSERGWEPQHF. CDR3 nucleotide sequence: TGTGCCAGCAGTGAGAGGGGCTGGGAGCCCCAGCATTTT.

This chain joins TRBV18 and TRBJ1-5; 9 positions agree with TRBD1. Per the germline V gene, CDR1 is KGHSH and CDR2 is LQKENI. The V and J ends lost 9 bases and 2 bases, in that order; junction bases with no gene match: 17. This CDR3 contains 18 residues. In nucleotides, the CDR3 is TGTGCCAGTTCCCGGACAGGGGAGTTGATCATTGGCAATCAGCCCCAGCATTTT. Translation gives CASSRTGELIIGNQPQHF.

The chain carries TRBV6-1 and TRBJ1-2; TRBD1 might be the D (6 bases). Per the germline V gene, CDR1 is MNHNS and CDR2 is SASEGT. This CDR3 has 15 residues. V lost 1 base and J 4 bases, leaving 13 bases between the germline ends. CDR3 DNA sequence: TGTGCCAGCAGTGAAGGGGAGGGGGGAGCCTATGGCTACACCTTC. Amino acid sequence: CASSEGEGGAYGYTF.

The chain couples TRBV6-6 to TRBJ2-7; 11 bases line up with TRBD2. The germline V gene has CDR1 MNHNY and CDR2 SVGAGI (reference sequence). The ends lost 6 bases at V and 6 bases at J; junction bases unmatched: 7. CDR3 size: 14 residues. The CDR3 protein is CASSGLAGSVEQYF. The CDR3 DNA sequence: TGTGCCAGCAGCGGACTAGCGGGTTCGGTCGAGCAGTACTTC.

In regard to this clone: This sample also contains other DNA sequences that code for the same CDR3. The J gene is TRBJ1-3, the V gene TRBV4-1; the D is unclear. Germline CDR1 and CDR2: MGHRA and YSYEKL. This CDR3 is built from 13 residues. V was clipped by 1 base and J by 4 bases, with 5 bases between them. The CDR3 is CASSQGPGNTIYF. The CDR3 nucleotides are TGCGCCAGCAGCCAAGGGCCGGGAAACACCATATATTTT.

The sample holds one count of this clone. The CDR3 DNA reads TGCAGCGCTTCGCGGAGCCCTAACGAGCAGTACTTC. Translated, it gives CSASRSPNEQYF. The chain links TRBV29-1 to TRBJ2-7; D call uncertain. CDR1 and CDR2 from the germline V gene are SQVTM and ANQGSEA. With 7 bases removed from V and 5 bases from J, the gap between germline ends came to 15 bases. CDR3 length: 12 residues.

V usage is TRBV18 and J usage is TRBJ2-1; D may be TRBD1 (6 bases). Germline CDR1 and CDR2: KGHSH and LQKENI. The V end lost 4 bases, the J end lost 10 bases, and 14 bases lay between the germline ends. The CDR3 totals 13 residues. The CDR3 coding sequence is TGTGCCAGCTCACTCCAGGGGCCCGGCGAGCAGTTCTTC. Protein: CASSLQGPGEQFF. The variable domain in full, completed from reference TRBV18 and TRBJ2-1, reads NAGVMQNPRHLVRRRGQEARLRCSPMKGHSHVYWYRQLPEEGLKFMVYLQKENIIDESGMPKERFSAEFPKEGPSILRIQQVVRGDSAAYFCASSLQGPGEQFFGPGTRLTVL.

The rearrangement uses TRBV5-1 and TRBJ1-1; no clear D gene. Trimming removed 6 bases from V and 6 bases from J, with 18 bases in between. Germline values: CDR1 SGHRS, CDR2 YFSETQ. The CDR3 length is 14 residues. The CDR3 region is CASKGLAGGAEAFF. The CDR3 bases are TGCGCCAGCAAGGGTCTAGCTGGTGGAGCTGAAGCTTTCTTT.

About this clone: Other DNA sequences from this sample encode an identical CDR3 as well. The chain is built from TRBV19 and TRBJ2-3; 8 bases agree with TRBD1. Germline V gene data show CDR1 as LNHDA and CDR2 as SQIVND (reference sequence). The CDR3 contains 14 residues. The V gene end was trimmed by 6 bases and the J gene end by 1 base; junction bases not matched to a gene: 3. The CDR3 nucleotides read TGTGCCAGTAGCCCGGACAGGGGCACAGATACGCAGTATTTT. Its protein product is CASSPDRGTDTQYF.

This rearrangement joins TRBV29-1 to TRBJ2-5; 7 positions match TRBD1. The V gene's germline CDR1 is SQVTM and CDR2 ANQGSEA. Germline trimming cut 6 bases from V and 1 base from J; bases unmatched to any gene: 5. CDR3 length: 13 residues. CDR3 nucleotide sequence: TGCAGCGTGTCCAGGGGGTCCCAAGAGACCCAGTACTTC. Translation gives CSVSRGSQETQYF.

The chain joins TRBV2 to TRBJ2-1; D possibly matches TRBD1 or TRBD2 (7 bases each). V dropped 4 bases and J dropped 8 bases, with 24 bases sitting between them. Germline values: CDR1 SNHLY, CDR2 FYNNEI. CDR3 length: 17 amino acids. The CDR3 loop is CASSVRGGTALRHEQFF. The CDR3 bases are TGTGCCAGCAGTGTTAGGGGGGGGACAGCGCTTAGGCATGAGCAGTTCTTC.

The gene calls are TRBV19 and TRBJ2-5; a weak D match, TRBD1 (6 bases). Trimming cost V 2 bases and J 2 bases, with 9 bases left between them. This CDR3 is built from 14 residues. Germline CDR1 and CDR2: LNHDA and SQIVND (reference sequence). The DNA for the CDR3 is TGTGCCAGTAGTATACACGGGACACAAGAGACCCAGTACTTC. Its protein is CASSIHGTQETQYF.

This chain links TRBV11-3 with TRBJ2-2; D remains ambiguous. Germline CDR1 reads SGHNT; CDR2 reads YENEEA. V lost 6 bases and J lost 5, with 7 bases in between. This CDR3 comprises 12 residues. The CDR3 loop reads CASSHDTGELFF. CDR3 coding DNA: TGTGCCAGCAGTCATGATACCGGGGAGCTGTTTTTT.

This clone was found once. This same CDR3 is encoded by further DNA sequences in the sample. This chain joins TRBV5-4 and TRBJ2-7, with 10 bases that match TRBD1. Germline trimming cut 4 bases from V and 3 bases from J; bases unmatched to any gene: 4. The length of the CDR3 is 14 residues. Germline V gene lookup returns CDR1 SGHNT and CDR2 YYREEE (reference sequence). DNA of the CDR3: TGTGCCAGCAGCCCCCGGGACAGGGGCTACGAGCAGTACTTC. It is translated as CASSPRDRGYEQYF.

The V call is TRBV7-9, the J call TRBJ2-7; D ambiguous. In germline, CDR1 is SEHNR, CDR2 FQNEAQ (reference sequence). Between the trimmed V and J ends, which lost 0 bases and 3 bases, there was a span of 9 bases. The CDR3 consists of 14 residues. The CDR3 bases are TGTGCCAGCAGCTTAGCCCCTTTGAGCTACGAGCAGTACTTC. It is translated as CASSLAPLSYEQYF. Full variable domain (rest looked up from reference TRBV7-9 and TRBJ2-7): DTGVSQNPRHKITKRGQNVTFRCDPISEHNRLYWYRQTLGQGPEFLTYFQNEAQLEKSRLLSDRFSAERPKGSFSTLEIQRTEQGDSAMYLCASSLAPLSYEQYFGPGTRLTVT.

The J gene is TRBJ2-3, the V gene TRBV4-2; D may match TRBD1 or TRBD2 (5 bases each). Germline CDR1 reads LGHNA; CDR2 reads YNFKEQ. V was cut by 4 bases and J by 2 bases, with 16 bases left in between. The CDR3 runs to 16 residues. As DNA, the CDR3 is TGTGCCAGCAGCCCGGGGCAGGCCCCCAACACAGATACGCAGTATTTT. Translated, it gives CASSPGQAPNTDTQYF.

This chain uses TRBV10-2 with TRBJ2-3, with D possibly TRBD2 on 5 matching bases. Germline values: CDR1 WSHSY, CDR2 SAAADI. The V end was cut by 4 bases, the J end by 0 bases, with 14 bases between. The CDR3 is 16 residues long. CDR3 in amino acids: CASSVSSGTSTDTQYF. In DNA, the CDR3 is TGCGCCAGCAGTGTCTCATCGGGAACTAGCACAGATACGCAGTATTTT.

The rearrangement links TRBV2 to TRBJ2-1; 8 bases fit TRBD2. The CDR3 contains 18 residues. Germline CDR1 is SNHLY and CDR2 is FYNNEI. The V gene end was trimmed by 6 bases and the J gene end by 7 bases; junction bases not matched to a gene: 20. The chain's CDR3 is CASSARVRKSGSMNEQFF. CDR3 sequence (DNA): TGTGCCAGCAGCGCCAGGGTTCGGAAAAGCGGGAGTATGAATGAGCAGTTCTTC. The complete variable domain, with remaining parts taken from reference TRBV2 and TRBJ2-1, reads EPEVTQTPSHQVTQMGQEVILRCVPISNHLYFYWYRQILGQKVEFLVSFYNNEISEKSEIFDDQFSVERPDGSNFTLKIRSTKLEDSAMYFCASSARVRKSGSMNEQFFGPGTRLTVL.

The gene calls are TRBV28 and TRBJ2-3; 7 positions match TRBD1. The junction had 7 bases not matched to a gene; V was cut back by 3 bases and J by 4 bases. This CDR3 has 15 residues. The germline gives CDR1 MDHEN, CDR2 SYDVKM. Written as DNA, the CDR3 is TGTGCCAGCAGTTTGGAGAGGGGGCGCGCAGATACGCAGTATTTT. Its protein is CASSLERGRADTQYF. Complete variable domain (other parts from reference TRBV28 and TRBJ2-3): DVKVTQSSRYLVKRTGEKVFLECVQDMDHENMFWYRQDPGLGLRLIYFSYDVKMKEKGDIPEGYSVSREKKERFSLILESASTNQTSMYLCASSLERGRADTQYFGPGTRLTVL.

The CDR3 here is CASSLTGTLRELFF. The CDR3 region has the DNA TGTGCCAGCAGCTTAACCGGGACACTCCGGGAGCTGTTTTTT. The V and J genes are TRBV7-2 and TRBJ2-2; D possibly corresponds to TRBD1 (6 bases). Trimming pared 2 bases from V and 9 bases from J, leaving 13 bases between. The germline V gene encodes CDR1 SGHTA and CDR2 FQGNSA. This CDR3 has 14 amino acids.

The chain is built from TRBV29-1 and TRBJ1-1; a possible D gene is TRBD1 (6 bases). The CDR3 sequence is 14 residues long. V shed 5 bases and J shed 1 base, with 14 bases lying between them. The germline gives CDR1 SQVTM, CDR2 ANQGSEA. The CDR3 sequence: CSVNTLDRNTEAFF. The CDR3 nucleotides are TGCAGCGTTAACACCCTGGACAGGAACACTGAAGCTTTCTTT.

The chain carries TRBV4-2 and TRBJ1-3; D uncertain. Trimming removed 1 base at V and 0 bases at J, with 25 bases between. The length of the CDR3 is 21 residues. Germline V gives CDR1 LGHNA, CDR2 YNFKEQ. The CDR3 loop reads CASSQAGVNSASYDSGNTIYF. CDR3 nucleotides: TGTGCCAGCAGCCAAGCCGGAGTGAACAGTGCTAGCTACGACTCTGGAAACACCATATATTTT.

The chain links TRBV5-1 to TRBJ1-4; 8 positions match TRBD1. From germline, CDR1 is SGHRS and CDR2 YFSETQ. After removal of 3 bases from V and 3 bases from J, the junction contained 1 base not matched to a gene. CDR3 length equals 14 residues. The CDR3 bases are TGCGCCAGCAGCTCACAGGGGGCTAATGAAAAACTGTTTTTT. Its translation: CASSSQGANEKLFF.